The next 25 T cell receptor beta chains were all read from a single sample in a study of cytomegalovirus exposure and HLA in healthy donors. PCR amplification relied on 60 Vbeta primers (plus 13 Jbeta primers). Method: immunoSEQ multiplex PCR; TCRdb's copy keeps in-frame clones and lacks some. The sample contains 150,000 or so clones, just under 85% of which appear only once. The sequencing input was PBMCs. Receptors originate from a young man in good health and CMV-seropositive.

The chain has TRBV29-1 and TRBJ1-5; the D is unclear. The CDR3 consists of 12 residues. Trimming left V 0 bases short and J 6 bases short, with 6 bases between. Germline CDR1 is SQVTM and CDR2 is ANQGSEA. Written as DNA, the CDR3 is TGCAGCGTTGAAGATCCAGGTCAGCCCCAGCATTTT. Its translation is CSVEDPGQPQHF.

The chain couples TRBV29-1 to TRBJ1-1; a possible D gene is TRBD1 (6 bases). Germline-derived CDR1 and CDR2 are SQVTM and ANQGSEA. The CDR3 extends over 16 amino acids. The V end was cut by 6 bases, the J end by 7 bases, with 27 bases between. This chain's CDR3 is CSVYPPRSGGPGEAFF. The DNA for the CDR3 is TGCAGCGTATACCCCCCACGGAGCGGGGGGCCGGGTGAAGCTTTCTTT.

The chain joins TRBV5-8 to TRBJ2-5; weak D call: TRBD2 (6 bases). The germline V gene has CDR1 SGHTS and CDR2 YDEGEE. V was trimmed by 0 bases and J by 4 bases, leaving 13 bases between them. The CDR3 is made up of 15 amino acids. In nucleotides, the CDR3 is TGTGCCAGCAGCTTGGGCGGGACCCCTGGAGAGACCCAGTACTTC. This sequence encodes CASSLGGTPGETQYF.

CDR3 sequence: CASTRTAGELFF. CDR3 DNA sequence: TGCGCCAGCACCCGGACAGCCGGGGAGCTGTTTTTT. V is TRBV10-2 and J is TRBJ2-2, with TRBD1 as a possible D gene (6 bases). The V gene lost 7 bases and the J gene lost 6 bases, with 9 bases spanning the gap. The germline gives CDR1 WSHSY, CDR2 SAAADI. This CDR3 is 12 amino acids long.

The V gene is TRBV6-1, the J gene TRBJ1-5, with 9 bases fitting TRBD1. Germline lookup yields CDR1 MNHNS and CDR2 SASEGT. Unmatched junction bases numbered 4, after V lost 6 bases and J lost 4 bases. The CDR3 covers 14 residues. The CDR3 nucleotides are TGTGCCAGCAGGACGGACAGGGGAAATCAGCCCCAGCATTTT. Translated: CASRTDRGNQPQHF.

Points on this clone: Relative to the germline gene, one junction end is altered; a read error may explain this. The chain uses TRBV7-9 and TRBJ1-1; 9 nucleotides agree with TRBD1. The CDR3 extends over 17 amino acids. Germline V lookup: CDR1 SEHNR, CDR2 FQNEAQ (reference sequence). The CDR3 loop is CASSSGRDRATNAEAFF. The CDR3 DNA reads TGTGCCAGCAGCTCAGGTCGGGACAGGGCCACGAACGCTGAAGCTTTCTTT.

As regards this clone: The sample carries other DNA sequences with the same CDR3. The gene calls are TRBV19 and TRBJ2-7, with 7 bases fitting TRBD1. Germline CDR1 is LNHDA and CDR2 is SQIVND (reference sequence). The CDR3 is 12 residues long. With V trimmed by 6 bases and J by 6 bases, 5 bases remained unmatched. The CDR3 is CASSSTGVEQYF. DNA of the CDR3: TGTGCCAGTAGCTCAACAGGGGTCGAGCAGTACTTC. Using reference TRBV19 and TRBJ2-7 for the parts outside the CDR3, the full variable domain is DGGITQSPKYLFRKEGQNVTLSCEQNLNHDAMYWYRQDPGQGLRLIYYSQIVNDFQKGDIAEGYSVSREKKESFPLTVTSAQKNPTAFYLCASSSTGVEQYFGPGTRLTVT.

The chain employs TRBV5-5 and TRBJ2-7; 9 positions match TRBD1. CDR3 length equals 15 residues. Germline loops: CDR1 SGHKS, CDR2 YYEKEE (reference sequence). V gave up 4 bases and J gave up 4 bases; unmatched junction bases: 9. CDR3 bases: TGTGCCAGCAGCGACCCCGCACAGGGGGCGTACGAGCAGTACTTC. It codes for CASSDPAQGAYEQYF.

The chain is built from TRBV30 and TRBJ2-3; the match to TRBD2 covers 11 bases. CDR3 length: 16 residues. Germline lookup yields CDR1 GTSNPN and CDR2 SVGIG (reference sequence). J lost 0 bases, V lost 4 bases, and 6 bases had no gene match. This chain's CDR3 is CAWTPGLAGSTDTQYF. CDR3 DNA sequence: TGTGCCTGGACCCCTGGACTAGCGGGTAGCACAGATACGCAGTATTTT.

The rearrangement joins TRBV19 to TRBJ2-1; D might be TRBD1 (5 bases). With 5 bases removed from V and 8 bases from J, the gap between germline ends came to 13 bases. There are 13 residues in the CDR3. Germline assignment: CDR1 LNHDA and CDR2 SQIVND (reference sequence). The DNA for the CDR3 is TGTGCCAGTAGTTCTCTTGGGGCATATGAGCAGTTCTTC. This gives the protein CASSSLGAYEQFF.

This sequence joins TRBV18 and TRBJ2-5, with TRBD1 matching 9 bases. The germline CDR1 and CDR2 sequences are KGHSH and LQKENI. Unmatched junction bases numbered 4, after V lost 2 bases and J lost 3 bases. The CDR3 is made up of 15 amino acids. The CDR3, as DNA: TGTGCCAGCTCACCAGGGACAGGGAGGGAAGAGACCCAGTACTTC. Translation: CASSPGTGREETQYF. The full variable domain, with the rest looked up from reference TRBV18 and TRBJ2-5, is NAGVMQNPRHLVRRRGQEARLRCSPMKGHSHVYWYRQLPEEGLKFMVYLQKENIIDESGMPKERFSAEFPKEGPSILRIQQVVRGDSAAYFCASSPGTGREETQYFGPGTRLLVL.

CDR3 amino acids: CASSSLGSREKLFF. The CDR3 nucleotides read TGTGCCAGCTCATCCTTGGGCAGTCGTGAAAAACTGTTTTTT. The chain is built from TRBV18 and TRBJ1-4; no clear D. The length of the CDR3 is 14 residues. CDR1 is KGHSH and CDR2 is LQKENI in the germline V gene. V was cut by 5 bases and J by 7 bases, with 14 bases left in between.

CDR3 sequence (DNA): TGTGCCAGCAGGCAGGGGCTAGCGGGAGGAAGGGTAGAGACCCAGTACTTC. Amino acids: CASRQGLAGGRVETQYF. V and J are TRBV27 and TRBJ2-5; 11 nucleotides agree with TRBD2. The germline gives CDR1 MNHEY, CDR2 SMNVEV (reference sequence). V shed 6 bases, J shed 4 bases, and the junction held 13 bases outside the gene matches. The CDR3 is made up of 17 amino acids.

V is TRBV5-6 and J is TRBJ2-1; a possible D gene is TRBD1 (6 bases). The V gene lost 2 bases and the J gene lost 4 bases, with 19 bases spanning the gap. The CDR3 contains 17 residues. Germline V gene lookup returns CDR1 SGHDT and CDR2 YYEEEE. CDR3 sequence (DNA): TGTGCCAGCAGCTTATTAGGGGAGAGGGGGTTATACAATGAGCAGTTCTTC. Its protein product is CASSLLGERGLYNEQFF. Full variable domain (remainder filled in from reference TRBV5-6 and TRBJ2-1): DAGVTQSPTHLIKTRGQQVTLRCSPKSGHDTVSWYQQALGQGPQFIFQYYEEEERQRGNFPDRFSGHQFPNYSSELNVNALLLGDSALYLCASSLLGERGLYNEQFFGPGTRLTVL.

This chain links TRBV10-3 with TRBJ2-3; D is uncertain. The CDR3 has 15 residues. Germline lookup yields CDR1 ENHRY and CDR2 SYGVKD. V was trimmed by 0 bases and J by 0 bases, leaving 7 bases between them. The CDR3 protein is CAISESGWSTDTQYF. In nucleotides, the CDR3 is TGTGCCATCAGTGAGTCGGGCTGGAGCACAGATACGCAGTATTTT.

The chain links TRBV27 to TRBJ2-7, with D possibly being TRBD2 (6 bases). CDR1 and CDR2 from the germline V gene are MNHEY and SMNVEV (reference sequence). V lost 4 bases and J lost 5, with 15 bases in between. The CDR3 totals 14 residues. The CDR3 nucleotides read TGTGCCAGCAGTTACGGGGGTAGTTTAAACGAGCAGTACTTC. This encodes CASSYGGSLNEQYF.

The chain has TRBV19 and TRBJ1-3, with D perhaps matching TRBD1 (5 bases). This CDR3 region has 17 residues. CDR1 is LNHDA, CDR2 SQIVND, per germline (reference sequence). V lost 4 bases, J lost 0 bases, and 16 bases lay in between. Here the CDR3 reads CASSNAGDSASGNTIYF. DNA for the CDR3: TGTGCCAGTAGTAACGCCGGTGACAGTGCCTCTGGAAACACCATATATTTT.

The chain carries TRBV5-4 and TRBJ1-1; TRBD1 might be the D (6 bases). Germline V CDR1 and CDR2: SGHNT, YYREEE (reference sequence). The CDR3 runs 16 residues. The V end was cut by 4 bases, the J end by 4 bases, with 20 bases between. The CDR3 DNA is TGTGCCAGCAGCCCCGAATGGGGGGCGGGGGGCACTGAAGCTTTCTTT. Translating it yields CASSPEWGAGGTEAFF.

The V and J genes are TRBV6-1 and TRBJ2-6; D is possibly TRBD2 (6 bases). CDR1 is MNHNS, CDR2 SASEGT, per germline. The CDR3 sequence is 15 residues long. The germline V and J ends were trimmed by 5 bases and 6 bases, with 14 bases remaining between them. The CDR3 loop is CASSSGSTLANVLTF. The CDR3 DNA reads TGTGCCAGCAGTTCCGGGAGCACTTTGGCCAACGTCCTGACTTTC.

The chain uses TRBV30 and TRBJ1-2; 8 bases line up with TRBD1. The CDR3 is made up of 16 amino acids. Looked up from germline, CDR1 is GTSNPN and CDR2 is SVGIG (reference sequence). After removal of 7 bases from V and 8 bases from J, the junction contained 21 bases not matched to a gene. CDR3 DNA: TGTGCCTCGAAAGTGACAGGGGTATGGTTTCTAGCGGGCTACACCTTC. This codes for CASKVTGVWFLAGYTF.

J is TRBJ2-2 and V is TRBV9; 7 bases agree with TRBD2. CDR1 and CDR2 from the germline V gene are SGDLS and YYNGEE. This CDR3 contains 14 residues. Unmatched junction bases numbered 9, after V lost 7 bases and J lost 6 bases. In DNA form, the CDR3 reads TGTGCCAGCTTCCCGACTAGCAGAGCCGGGGAGCTGTTTTTT. Translating gives CASFPTSRAGELFF. Combining the CDR3 with reference TRBV9 and TRBJ2-2 gives the whole variable domain DSGVTQTPKHLITATGQRVTLRCSPRSGDLSVYWYQQSLDQGLQFLIQYYNGEERAKGNILERFSAQQFPDLHSELNLSSLELGDSALYFCASFPTSRAGELFFGEGSRLTVL.

This clone was picked up a small number of times. Written as DNA, the CDR3 is TGTGCCTGGAGCAAGGACAGGGGGCACTATGGCTACACCTTC. Translating gives CAWSKDRGHYGYTF. This chain joins TRBV30 and TRBJ1-2; 11 bases map to TRBD1. This CDR3 has 14 amino acids. The germline V gene encodes CDR1 GTSNPN and CDR2 SVGIG (reference sequence). The ends lost 3 bases at V and 3 bases at J; junction bases unmatched: 3.

Only one count was recorded for this clone. The chain has TRBV11-1 and TRBJ2-2, with unresolved D. Trimming left V 2 bases short and J 3 bases short, with 13 bases between. The CDR3 contains 16 residues. Germline CDR1 and CDR2: SGHAT and FQDESV (reference sequence). The CDR3 reads CASSLRSRSDTGELFF. CDR3 in DNA: TGTGCCAGCAGCTTACGGAGTCGTTCGGACACCGGGGAGCTGTTTTTT.

The rearrangement uses TRBV28 and TRBJ2-7, with a weak D call TRBD1 (6 bases). This CDR3 region has 15 residues. The germline V gene has CDR1 MDHEN and CDR2 SYDVKM. V lost 8 bases, J lost 0 bases, and 17 bases lay in between. In DNA form, the CDR3 reads TGTGCCAGCGACTCCGGGACAAGGAGCTCCTACGAGCAGTACTTC. Encoded protein: CASDSGTRSSYEQYF.

This chain uses TRBV11-3 with TRBJ2-3; 14 nucleotides line up with TRBD2. The CDR3 spans 16 residues. Germline V gene sequence: CDR1 SGHNT, CDR2 YENEEA. With V trimmed by 4 bases and J by 5 bases, 5 bases remained unmatched. Written as DNA, the CDR3 is TGTGCCAGCAGCTCCGGGACTAGCGGGAGTGTAGATACGCAGTATTTT. It is translated as CASSSGTSGSVDTQYF.